This TCR beta chain was recovered during a study of identical twins. Template switching, a step in the protocol, added a universal primer site, and cDNA carried unique molecular identifiers. TCRdb re-called the 5' RACE reads through MiXCR, storing one row per CDR3 protein. The repertoire holds about 470,000 distinct CDR3 sequences, with 20% to 25% as singletons. Looked up from germline, CDR1 is SQVTM and CDR2 is ANQGSEA. Unmatched junction bases numbered 3, after V lost 4 bases and J lost 3 bases. CDR3 length: 12 residues. This sample was also put to use in a study of T cells expressing NK-cell markers. That investigation notes: Cells sorted as CD3+CD56+NKG2C+, CD3+CD56+NKG2C- and CD3+CD56-NKG2C+ T cells supplied the TCR beta repertoires.

The chain carries TRBV29-1 and TRBJ2-7, with TRBD2 matching 7 bases. The sequenced material came from CD4+ T cells sorted from blood. This TCR came from a woman between 18 and 30 years old in good health. Written as DNA, the CDR3 is TGCAGCGTTGGGGGAGGGGACTACGAGCAGTACTTC. Its translation is CSVGGGDYEQYF.